The text below deals with one TCR beta chain. Data came from immunoSEQ multiplex PCR; TCRdb stores just in-frame clones and leaves some out. The sample has about 120,000 clones, 70% to 90% seen once. These data come from a study of T cell responses to AZD1222 COVID-19 vaccine. Sequenced here: peripheral blood, sampled on day 0 of AZD1222 vaccination. The clonotype comes from an adult in good health.

The CDR3 coding sequence is TGTGCCAGCTCACCAGCAGGCGCAACTAATGAAAAACTGTTTTTT. Encoded protein: CASSPAGATNEKLFF. The V and J genes are TRBV18 and TRBJ1-4; D gene unclear. This CDR3 has 15 residues. Germline CDR1 KGHSH, CDR2 LQKENI. Trimming took 2 bases from V and 0 from J, leaving 7 bases between them.